Listed below are T cell receptor beta chains from one sample, sequenced in a study of blood T cell repertoires in COVID-19. The method was immunoSEQ multiplex PCR; TCRdb's version includes in-frame clones alone and lacks a portion of them. The repertoire holds 360,000 or so clones, with 80% to 85% as singletons. The sequenced material came from PBMCs or T cells enriched from blood (not recorded which). The receptors stem from a woman in her forties or fifties who had recovered from COVID-19. Both conserved end residues are part of each CDR3. D genes are given only for firm matches. For some rows the clone size is stated as once, few or many, or as a class when expanded; others skip it.

cdr3_aa cdr3_nt clone_size j_call d_call v_call
CASMLRNSGGSEAFF TGTGCCAGCATGCTACGGAACTCGGGGGGTAGTGAAGCTTTCTTT NA TRBJ1-1 NA TRBV2
CASSTRGNTEAFF TGTGCCAGCAGCACAAGGGGCAACACTGAAGCTTTCTTT NA TRBJ1-1 NA TRBV7-2
CASSQRGASGANVLTF TGTGCCAGCTCACAACGGGGGGCCTCAGGGGCCAACGTCCTGACTTTC NA TRBJ2-6 NA TRBV18
CSVQSPGFEQYF TGCAGCGTCCAATCTCCCGGGTTCGAGCAGTACTTC NA TRBJ2-7 NA TRBV29-1
CASTTARELGLNYGYTF TGTGCCAGTACCACGGCCCGGGAGCTGGGCCTTAACTATGGCTACACCTTC once TRBJ1-2 NA TRBV19
CASSLWGGLENEQFF TGTGCCAGCAGCTTGTGGGGGGGCCTCGAAAATGAGCAGTTCTTC NA TRBJ2-1 NA TRBV7-3
CSVIGENTEAFF TGCAGCGTTATCGGTGAGAACACTGAAGCTTTCTTT NA TRBJ1-1 NA TRBV29-1
CSVDPVRTEAFF TGCAGCGTTGACCCGGTGAGGACTGAAGCTTTCTTT NA TRBJ1-1 NA TRBV29-1
CASSRDRGLTGELFF TGTGCTAGCAGCCGGGACAGGGGGCTTACCGGGGAGCTGTTTTTT NA TRBJ2-2 TRBD1 TRBV7-7
CASSLSGEEGYTF TGCGCCAGCAGCTTGTCGGGGGAAGAGGGCTACACCTTC NA TRBJ1-2 NA TRBV5-1
CASSSGGVDEQFF TGTGCCAGCAGCTCGGGGGGTGTGGATGAGCAGTTCTTC NA TRBJ2-1 TRBD2 TRBV5-4
CASGTGTGIPGDGYTF TGTGCTAGTGGTACGGGGACAGGGATACCGGGGGATGGCTACACCTTC NA TRBJ1-2 TRBD1 TRBV12-5
CASSQDWVGTGRGRSNQPQHF TGCGCCAGCAGCCAAGATTGGGTCGGGACAGGGAGAGGTCGGAGCAATCAGCCCCAGCATTTT NA TRBJ1-5 TRBD1 TRBV4-1
CASSYAGGTEAFF TGTGCCAGCAGTTACGCCGGGGGGACTGAAGCTTTCTTT NA TRBJ1-1 NA TRBV6-2/TRBV6-3
CASSRESTGTETQYF TGTGCCAGCAGCCGAGAGTCAACAGGAACAGAAACGCAGTATTTT NA TRBJ2-3 NA TRBV7-8